Listed below are T cell receptor beta chains from one sample, sequenced in a study of cytomegalovirus exposure and HLA in healthy donors. Libraries were prepared by immunoSEQ multiplex PCR; TCRdb keeps only in-frame clonotypes and omits some of them. The sample carries 180,000 or so clones, more than 65% recorded once. The specimen was PBMCs. Receptors originate from a woman under 40 in good health and CMV-seropositive. The CDR3 runs from the conserved cysteine through the conserved F or W. Each record gives: CDR3 protein, CDR3 DNA, J gene, V gene, D gene, clone size. D genes are given only for firm matches. Clone size appears in some rows only: once, few, many, or a class for an expanded clone.

CASSGSSSEKLFF TGTGCCAGTAGTGGCAGTTCGTCTGAAAAACTGTTTTTT TRBJ1-4 TRBV19 NA NA
CASSKRSRGPRGDTQYF TGTGCCAGCAGCAAAAGGAGCAGGGGCCCTAGGGGGGATACGCAGTATTTT TRBJ2-3 TRBV21-1 NA NA
CASLSRGVNSPLHF TGTGCCAGCCTCTCCAGGGGCGTAAATTCACCCCTCCACTTT TRBJ1-6 TRBV28 NA once
CSVVAGDKRTQYF TGCAGCGTTGTGGCCGGGGATAAGAGAACCCAGTACTTC TRBJ2-5 TRBV29-1 NA NA
CASSFSGGDEQFF TGTGCCAGCAGCTTTAGTGGGGGGGATGAGCAGTTCTTC TRBJ2-1 TRBV11-3 TRBD2 NA
CASSRVMQRGPTNTGELFF TGCGCCAGCTCCCGGGTGATGCAGCGGGGGCCAACGAACACCGGGGAGCTGTTTTTT TRBJ2-2 TRBV5-1 TRBD2 NA
CAISDWGLRRFNYGYTF TGTGCCATCAGTGACTGGGGACTAAGGCGCTTTAACTATGGCTACACCTTC TRBJ1-2 TRBV10-3 NA few
CASSFGTGLDNSPLHF TGTGCCAGCAGTTTTGGGACAGGGCTAGACAATTCACCCCTCCACTTT TRBJ1-6 TRBV28 TRBD1 NA
CASSSGPRGGEQFF TGTGCCAGCAGCTCAGGCCCTCGGGGGGGTGAGCAGTTCTTC TRBJ2-1 TRBV11-3 TRBD2 once
CASSQGTPQFSYNEQFF TGCGCCAGCAGCCAAGGAACACCTCAATTCTCTTACAATGAGCAGTTCTTC TRBJ2-1 TRBV4-1 NA NA
CASSSRGLGEKLFF TGTGCCAGCAGCTCTAGGGGGCTGGGGGAAAAACTGTTTTTT TRBJ1-4 TRBV28 TRBD1 NA
CATRQSGNTIYF TGTGCCACCAGACAATCTGGAAACACCATATATTTT TRBJ1-3 TRBV15 NA once
CASNRDRNSYEQYF TGTGCCAGCAACAGAGACAGGAACTCCTACGAGCAGTACTTC TRBJ2-7 TRBV6-5 NA few
CASSLAAGEETQYF TGTGCCAGCAGCTTAGCGGCAGGGGAAGAGACCCAGTACTTC TRBJ2-5 TRBV11-3 NA few
CASSYGTQTNYGYTF TGCGCCAGCAGCTACGGGACACAAACTAACTATGGCTACACCTTC TRBJ1-2 TRBV5-1 NA NA
CASSFVGGRATEAFF TGTGCCAGCAGCTTCGTCGGCGGTCGCGCCACTGAAGCTTTCTTT TRBJ1-1 TRBV5-5 NA few
CASSLGQGYSPLHF TGTGCCAGCAGTTTGGGACAGGGTTATTCACCCCTCCACTTT TRBJ1-6 TRBV28 TRBD1 NA
CASSLVFSGEETQYF TGTGCCAGCAGCTTAGTCTTTTCAGGGGAAGAGACCCAGTACTTC TRBJ2-5 TRBV11-3 NA NA
CASSYSGSFGTEAFF TGTGCCAGCAGTTACTCGGGCTCTTTTGGGACTGAAGCTTTCTTT TRBJ1-1 TRBV6-5 NA NA
CASSLWPGLAGPTDTQYF TGCGCCAGCAGCCTCTGGCCGGGACTAGCGGGGCCTACAGATACGCAGTATTTT TRBJ2-3 TRBV5-1 TRBD2 few
CASSLERGSYNSPLHF TGTGCCAGCAGCTTGGAACGGGGCTCCTATAATTCACCCCTCCACTTT TRBJ1-6 TRBV5-8 NA NA
CASGRTDTQYF TGTGCTAGTGGGCGGACAGATACGCAGTATTTT TRBJ2-3 TRBV12-5 NA NA
CASSDGQGKTLHF TGTGCCAGCAGCGATGGACAGGGTAAAACCCTCCACTTT TRBJ1-6 TRBV9 TRBD1 NA
CASSQGQGQFNYGYTF TGTGCCAGCAGCCAAGGCCAAGGACAGTTCAACTATGGCTACACCTTC TRBJ1-2 TRBV4-2 NA NA
CASSFGWGRVSGANVLTF TGTGCCAGCAGCTTCGGATGGGGGCGGGTGTCTGGGGCCAACGTCCTGACTTTC TRBJ2-6 TRBV5-6 NA NA
CASSQEALAGSLREQYF TGCGCCAGCAGCCAAGAGGCCCTAGCGGGCTCGTTGAGGGAGCAGTACTTC TRBJ2-7 TRBV4-3 TRBD2 NA
CASSIWRGLETQYF TGCGCCAGCAGCATCTGGCGGGGGTTAGAGACCCAGTACTTC TRBJ2-5 TRBV5-1 TRBD2 NA
CASSLGQGEDQPQHF TGTGCCAGCAGCTTGGGACAGGGGGAGGATCAGCCCCAGCATTTT TRBJ1-5 TRBV5-4 TRBD1 NA
CASSLASRSTNEKLFF TGTGCCAGCAGCTTGGCCTCCAGGTCAACTAATGAAAAACTGTTTTTT TRBJ1-4 TRBV5-5 NA NA
CASSLDGTASSYEQYF TGTGCCAGCAGCTTAGACGGTACAGCTTCCTCCTACGAGCAGTACTTC TRBJ2-7 TRBV7-2 NA NA
CAWSVRRGNQPQHF TGTGCCTGGAGTGTACGCAGGGGCAATCAGCCCCAGCATTTT TRBJ1-5 TRBV30 NA NA
CASSVGGEPRNTIYF TGTGCCAGCAGCGTAGGGGGGGAGCCTCGAAACACCATATATTTT TRBJ1-3 TRBV9 NA NA
CASSYGTAYGYTF TGTGCCAGCAGTTACGGGACAGCCTATGGCTACACCTTC TRBJ1-2 TRBV7-9 TRBD1 NA
CATMGGYEQYF TGTGCCACCATGGGGGGGTACGAGCAGTACTTC TRBJ2-7 TRBV10-3 TRBD2 NA
CASSLGPSGGYEQYF TGTGCCAGCAGCTTAGGTCCTAGCGGGGGGTACGAGCAGTACTTC TRBJ2-7 TRBV11-2 TRBD2 NA
CAWREGQGNSPLHF TGTGCCTGGAGGGAGGGACAGGGGAATTCACCCCTCCACTTT TRBJ1-6 TRBV30 TRBD1 NA
CASSYSGGPGGSPLHF TGTGCCAGCAGTTATTCCGGCGGCCCCGGGGGATCACCCCTCCACTTT TRBJ1-6 TRBV6-5 NA NA
CASSFGGGLVDTQYF TGTGCCAGCAGTTTCGGCGGGGGGCTGGTAGATACGCAGTATTTT TRBJ2-3 TRBV27 TRBD2 NA
CASSERQGPYNEQFF TGTGCCAGCAGCGAGCGACAGGGCCCCTACAATGAGCAGTTCTTC TRBJ2-1 TRBV9 TRBD1 NA
CASSSRLGAGAYNEQFF TGTGCCAGCAGCTCCAGACTTGGCGCGGGGGCCTACAATGAGCAGTTCTTC TRBJ2-1 TRBV7-2 TRBD2 NA
CASSQSSGGATDTQYF TGCGCCAGCAGCCAATCCAGCGGGGGGGCAACAGATACGCAGTATTTT TRBJ2-3 TRBV4-3 TRBD2 few
CVSSYSRQPSGNTIYF TGTGTCAGCAGTTACTCCCGACAGCCCTCTGGAAACACCATATATTTT TRBJ1-3 TRBV6-5 NA NA
CASSQDPRVSRGYTF TGCGCCAGCAGCCAAGATCCCAGGGTATCTCGCGGCTACACCTTC TRBJ1-2 TRBV4-3 NA NA
CAPPGRGALGETQYF TGCGCCCCCCCGGGTCGGGGGGCCTTAGGGGAGACCCAGTACTTC TRBJ2-5 TRBV10-1 NA NA
CASSLATSGGYEQYF TGTGCCAGCAGCTTAGCAACTAGCGGGGGCTACGAGCAGTACTTC TRBJ2-7 TRBV7-9 TRBD2 few
CASTPGGQGSLPGEETQYF TGTGCCAGCACCCCTGGGGGACAGGGGTCTCTCCCAGGCGAAGAGACCCAGTACTTC TRBJ2-5 TRBV11-3 TRBD1 NA
CASRSGEGEQYF TGTGCCAGCAGATCGGGGGAAGGCGAGCAGTACTTC TRBJ2-7 TRBV11-2 NA NA
CASSPGYEQYF TGCGCCAGCAGCCCAGGATACGAGCAGTACTTC TRBJ2-7 TRBV4-1 NA NA
CASSESRGGASSYEQYF TGTGCCAGCAGTGAATCAAGGGGGGGGGCCAGCTCCTACGAGCAGTACTTC TRBJ2-7 TRBV25-1 NA NA